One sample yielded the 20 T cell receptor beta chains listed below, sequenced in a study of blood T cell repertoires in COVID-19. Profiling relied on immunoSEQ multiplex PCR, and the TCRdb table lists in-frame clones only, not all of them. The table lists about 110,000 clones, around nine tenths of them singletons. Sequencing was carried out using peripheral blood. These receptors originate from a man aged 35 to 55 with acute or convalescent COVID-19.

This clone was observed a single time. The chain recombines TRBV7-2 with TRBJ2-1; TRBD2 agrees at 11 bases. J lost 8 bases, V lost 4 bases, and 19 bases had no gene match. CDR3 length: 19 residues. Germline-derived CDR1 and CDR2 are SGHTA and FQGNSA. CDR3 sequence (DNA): TGTGCCAGCAGCTCCCCTTCGGGCATAGCGGGAGGGCCGTTCGATGAGCAGTTCTTC. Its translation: CASSSPSGIAGGPFDEQFF.

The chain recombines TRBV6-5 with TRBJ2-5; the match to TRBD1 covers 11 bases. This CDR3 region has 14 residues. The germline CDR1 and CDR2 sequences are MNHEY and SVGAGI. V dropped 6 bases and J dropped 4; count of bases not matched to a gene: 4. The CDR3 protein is CASSSGTGGETQYF. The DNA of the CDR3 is TGTGCCAGCAGCTCCGGGACAGGGGGAGAGACCCAGTACTTC.

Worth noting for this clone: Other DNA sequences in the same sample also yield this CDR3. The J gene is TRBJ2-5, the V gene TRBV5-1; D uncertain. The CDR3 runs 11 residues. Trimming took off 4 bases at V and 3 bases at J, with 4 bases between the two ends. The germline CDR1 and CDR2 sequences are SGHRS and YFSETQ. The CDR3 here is CASSLEETQYF. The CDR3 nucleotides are TGCGCCAGCAGCCTAGAAGAGACCCAGTACTTC.

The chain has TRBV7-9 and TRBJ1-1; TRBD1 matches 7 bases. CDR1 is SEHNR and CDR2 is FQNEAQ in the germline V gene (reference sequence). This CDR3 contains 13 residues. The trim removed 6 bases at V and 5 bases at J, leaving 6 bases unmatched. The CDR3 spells CASSRQGGTEAFF. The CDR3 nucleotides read TGTGCCAGCAGTCGACAGGGTGGGACTGAAGCTTTCTTT.

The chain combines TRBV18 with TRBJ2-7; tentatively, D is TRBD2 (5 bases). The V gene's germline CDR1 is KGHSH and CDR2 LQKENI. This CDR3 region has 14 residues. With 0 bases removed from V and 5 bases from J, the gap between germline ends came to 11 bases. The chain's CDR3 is CASSPPSGRHEQYF. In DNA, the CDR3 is TGTGCCAGCTCACCACCTTCGGGAAGGCACGAGCAGTACTTC.

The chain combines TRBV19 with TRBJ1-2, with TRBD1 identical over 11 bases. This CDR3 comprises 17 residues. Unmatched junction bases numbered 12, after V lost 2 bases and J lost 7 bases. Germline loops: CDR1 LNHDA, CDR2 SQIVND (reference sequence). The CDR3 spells CASSIRTGGAQTGGYTF. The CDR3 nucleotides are TGTGCCAGTAGTATACGGACAGGGGGCGCCCAGACGGGTGGCTACACCTTC.

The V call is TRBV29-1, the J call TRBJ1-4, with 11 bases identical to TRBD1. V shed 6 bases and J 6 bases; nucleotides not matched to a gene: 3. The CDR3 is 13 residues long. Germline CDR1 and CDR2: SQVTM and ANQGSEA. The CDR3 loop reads CSVRTGGDEKLFF. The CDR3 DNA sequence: TGCAGCGTACGGACAGGGGGCGATGAAAAACTGTTTTTT.

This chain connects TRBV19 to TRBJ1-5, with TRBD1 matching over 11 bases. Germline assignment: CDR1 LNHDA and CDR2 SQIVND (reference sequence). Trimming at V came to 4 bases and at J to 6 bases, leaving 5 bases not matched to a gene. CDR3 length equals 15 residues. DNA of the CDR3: TGTGCCAGTAGTACCGGGACAGGGGGGGGTCAGCCCCAGCATTTT. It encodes CASSTGTGGGQPQHF.

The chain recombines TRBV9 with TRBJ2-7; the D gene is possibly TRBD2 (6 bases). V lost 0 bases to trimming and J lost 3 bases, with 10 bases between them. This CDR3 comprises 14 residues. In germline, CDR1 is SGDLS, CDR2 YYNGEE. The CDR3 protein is CASSVAGDFYEQYF. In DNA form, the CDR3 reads TGTGCCAGCAGCGTAGCGGGAGACTTCTACGAGCAGTACTTC.

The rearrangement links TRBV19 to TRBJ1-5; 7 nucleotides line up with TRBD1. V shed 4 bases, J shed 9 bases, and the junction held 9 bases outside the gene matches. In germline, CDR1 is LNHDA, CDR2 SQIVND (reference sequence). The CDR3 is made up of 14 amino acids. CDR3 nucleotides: TGTGCCAGTAGTAGCACAGGGGCCTTGGGGCCCCAGCATTTT. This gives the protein CASSSTGALGPQHF.

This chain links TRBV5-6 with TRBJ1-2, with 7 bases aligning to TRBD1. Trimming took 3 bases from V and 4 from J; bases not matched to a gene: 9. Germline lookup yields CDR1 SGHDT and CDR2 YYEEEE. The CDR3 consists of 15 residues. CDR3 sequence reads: CASSSVGGQIYGYTF. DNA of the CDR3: TGTGCCAGCAGCTCAGTGGGGGGACAGATCTATGGCTACACCTTC.

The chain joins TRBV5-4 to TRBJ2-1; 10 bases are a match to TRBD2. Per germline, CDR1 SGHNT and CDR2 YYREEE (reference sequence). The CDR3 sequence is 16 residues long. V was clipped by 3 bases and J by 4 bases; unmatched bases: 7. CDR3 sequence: CASSSQTSGFYNEQFF. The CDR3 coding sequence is TGTGCCAGCAGCTCCCAGACTAGCGGGTTTTACAATGAGCAGTTCTTC.

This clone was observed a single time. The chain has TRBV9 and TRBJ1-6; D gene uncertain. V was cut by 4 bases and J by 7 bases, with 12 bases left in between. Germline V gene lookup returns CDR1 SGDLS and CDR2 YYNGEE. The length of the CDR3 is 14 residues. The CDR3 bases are TGTGCCAGCAGCCCCTTGACTGACAATTCACCCCTCCACTTT. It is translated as CASSPLTDNSPLHF.

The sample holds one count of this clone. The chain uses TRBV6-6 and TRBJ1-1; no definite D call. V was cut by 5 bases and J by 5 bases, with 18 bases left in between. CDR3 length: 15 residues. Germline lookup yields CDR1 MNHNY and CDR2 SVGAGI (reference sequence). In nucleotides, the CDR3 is TGTGCCAGCAGTACCGACATCAACCGGGGAACTGAAGCTTTCTTT. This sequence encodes CASSTDINRGTEAFF.

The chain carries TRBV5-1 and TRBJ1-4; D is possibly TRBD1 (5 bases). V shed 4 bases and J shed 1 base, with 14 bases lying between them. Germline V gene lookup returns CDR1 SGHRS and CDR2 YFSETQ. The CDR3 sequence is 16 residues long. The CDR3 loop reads CASSPGAEGTNEKLFF. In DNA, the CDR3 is TGCGCCAGCAGCCCCGGGGCGGAGGGAACTAATGAAAAACTGTTTTTT.

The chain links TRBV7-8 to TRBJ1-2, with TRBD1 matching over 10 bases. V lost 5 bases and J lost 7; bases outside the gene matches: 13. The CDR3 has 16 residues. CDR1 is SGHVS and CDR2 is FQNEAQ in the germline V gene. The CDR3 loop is CASSSTLGQGRFGYTF. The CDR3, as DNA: TGTGCCAGCAGCAGCACCTTGGGACAGGGGAGGTTTGGCTACACCTTC.

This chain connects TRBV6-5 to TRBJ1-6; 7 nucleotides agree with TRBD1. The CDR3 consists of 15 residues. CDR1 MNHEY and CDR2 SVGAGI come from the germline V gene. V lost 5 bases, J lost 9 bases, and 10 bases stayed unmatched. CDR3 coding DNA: TGTGCCAGCAGTCAACGGACAGGCCCCGGTTCACCCCTCCACTTT. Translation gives CASSQRTGPGSPLHF.

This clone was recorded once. Here the CDR3 DNA reads TGTGCCAGCAGCCGCGGGGCAGCTAATGAAAAACTGTTTTTT. Translated: CASSRGAANEKLFF. The rearrangement joins TRBV3-1 (or the pseudogene TRBV3-2) to TRBJ1-4; D perhaps matches TRBD1 (5 bases). CDR3 length equals 14 residues. The germline V gene has CDR1 LGHDT and CDR2 YNNKEL (reference sequence). V gave up 4 bases and J gave up 3 bases, with 9 bases separating them.

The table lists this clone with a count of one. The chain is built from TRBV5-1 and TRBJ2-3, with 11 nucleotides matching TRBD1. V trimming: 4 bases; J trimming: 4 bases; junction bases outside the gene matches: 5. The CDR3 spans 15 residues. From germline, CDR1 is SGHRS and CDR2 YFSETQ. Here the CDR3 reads CASSVSGQGADTQYF. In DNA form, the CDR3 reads TGCGCCAGCAGCGTATCGGGACAGGGGGCAGATACGCAGTATTTT.

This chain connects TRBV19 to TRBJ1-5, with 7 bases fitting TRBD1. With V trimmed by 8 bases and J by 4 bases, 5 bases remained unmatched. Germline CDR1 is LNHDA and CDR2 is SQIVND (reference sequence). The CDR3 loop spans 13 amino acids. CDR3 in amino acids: CASWGTANQPQHF. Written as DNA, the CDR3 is TGTGCCAGTTGGGGGACAGCGAATCAGCCCCAGCATTTT. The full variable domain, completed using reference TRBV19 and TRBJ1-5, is DGGITQSPKYLFRKEGQNVTLSCEQNLNHDAMYWYRQDPGQGLRLIYYSQIVNDFQKGDIAEGYSVSREKKESFPLTVTSAQKNPTAFYLCASWGTANQPQHFGDGTRLSIL.